This is a list of T cell receptor beta chains from one sample in a study of graft-versus-host responses after intestinal transplantation. Sequenced by immunoSEQ multiplex PCR; TCRdb stores in-frame clones only, minus some. Of 99,000 or so clones listed, about 82% are singletons. This sample comprised PBMCs, obtained 255 days after intestinal transplant. The receptors were sampled from a human patient who received an intestinal transplant, so some T cells may come from the graft donor. The CDR3 runs from the conserved cysteine through the conserved F or W. A D gene is named only where the DNA matches it firmly. Clone size is stated in some rows and not others, as once, few, many or a class when expanded.

abundance	d_gene	v_gene	j_gene	CDR3aa	CDR3nt
-	-	TRBV21-1	TRBJ1-1	CASSKANGGTTEAFF	TGTGCCAGCAGCAAAGCAAACGGGGGGACCACTGAAGCTTTCTTT
once	-	TRBV20-1	TRBJ2-7	CSASHHEQYF	TGCAGTGCTAGCCACCACGAGCAGTACTTC
-	TRBD1	TRBV5-4	TRBJ2-5	CASSSTGGLQETQYF	TGTGCCAGCAGCTCGACAGGGGGCCTCCAAGAGACCCAGTACTTC
-	-	TRBV18	TRBJ1-2	CASSPLPGLDGYTF	TGTGCCAGCTCACCTCTACCAGGGCTGGATGGCTACACCTTC
few	TRBD1	TRBV27	TRBJ1-3	CASSPAGQVSGNTIYF	TGTGCCAGCAGTCCCGCGGGACAGGTCTCTGGAAACACCATATATTTT
-	TRBD1	TRBV6-1	TRBJ1-5	CASSSTGGQPQHF	TGTGCCAGCAGTTCAACAGGGGGTCAGCCCCAGCATTTT
few	-	TRBV19	TRBJ1-5	CASSWGGRFNQPQHF	TGTGCCAGTAGCTGGGGGGGAAGGTTCAATCAGCCCCAGCATTTT
once	-	TRBV28	TRBJ1-3	CASSEQGFGNTIYF	TGTGCCAGCAGTGAACAGGGATTTGGAAACACCATATATTTT
-	TRBD1	TRBV15	TRBJ2-5	CATSRDLAQGDGETQYF	TGTGCCACCAGCAGAGATCTGGCCCAGGGGGACGGGGAGACCCAGTACTTC
-	TRBD2	TRBV5-1	TRBJ2-3	CASSLQLAGGADTQYF	TGCGCCAGCAGCTTGCAACTAGCGGGAGGGGCAGATACGCAGTATTTT
-	-	TRBV5-6	TRBJ1-2	CASSLGPGIGYGYTF	TGTGCCAGCAGCTTGGGACCGGGGATAGGCTATGGCTACACCTTC
-	-	TRBV7-2	TRBJ2-1	CASSLSQFYNEQFF	TGTGCCAGCAGCTTATCACAGTTTTACAATGAGCAGTTCTTC
-	TRBD1	TRBV28	TRBJ2-1	CASSLGQYNEQFF	TGTGCCAGCAGTTTGGGACAGTACAATGAGCAGTTCTTC
-	-	TRBV29-1	TRBJ2-3	CSVGVILSGRGLPTDTQYF	TGCAGCGTTGGGGTCATACTTTCCGGTAGGGGCTTACCTACAGATACGCAGTATTTT
once	TRBD2	TRBV13	TRBJ2-2	CASSPSAASGGSNTGELFF	TGTGCCAGCAGCCCCTCGGCGGCTAGCGGGGGGTCGAACACCGGGGAGCTGTTTTTT
-	TRBD1	TRBV28	TRBJ1-5	CASSLWGGGGSNQPQHF	TGTGCCAGCAGTTTATGGGGAGGGGGCGGAAGCAATCAGCCCCAGCATTTT
-	-	TRBV28	TRBJ1-5	CASRSGVQPQHF	TGTGCCAGCAGGTCCGGAGTTCAGCCCCAGCATTTT
-	-	TRBV28	TRBJ2-1	CASSPWTGTPPNEQFF	TGTGCCAGCAGTCCCTGGACCGGGACTCCGCCCAATGAGCAGTTCTTC
once	-	TRBV6-1	TRBJ2-1	CASSKDPRVREVNEQFF	TGTGCCAGCAGTAAAGACCCCCGGGTCCGTGAGGTCAATGAGCAGTTCTTC
once	TRBD1	TRBV28	TRBJ2-3	CASSWGRRTGGDTQYF	TGTGCCAGCAGTTGGGGTAGGAGGACAGGGGGTGATACGCAGTATTTT
-	TRBD1	TRBV5-1	TRBJ1-2	CASSPSTGLPNYGYTF	TGCGCCAGCAGCCCGTCGACAGGGCTCCCTAACTATGGCTACACCTTC
-	-	TRBV28	TRBJ1-5	CASSGYGRASLHQPQHF	TGTGCCAGCTCTGGTTACGGCAGGGCGAGCCTACATCAGCCCCAGCATTTT
-	-	TRBV5-1	TRBJ1-1	CASSPYLGDGTEAFF	TGCGCCAGCAGCCCCTACCTTGGGGACGGGACTGAAGCTTTCTTT
-	TRBD1	TRBV28	TRBJ2-1	CASNRSGTGSRNEQFF	TGTGCCAGCAATAGATCCGGGACAGGGTCTAGGAATGAGCAGTTCTTC
once	-	TRBV6-1	TRBJ2-7	CASSEPSWGEQYF	TGTGCCAGCAGTGAGCCCTCCTGGGGCGAGCAGTACTTC
-	-	TRBV6-5	TRBJ1-2	CASSESQGYGYTF	TGTGCCAGCAGTGAAAGCCAGGGTTATGGCTACACCTTC
-	TRBD1	TRBV4-1	TRBJ2-7	CASSQETGGVYEQYF	TGCGCCAGCAGCCAAGAGACAGGGGGCGTCTACGAGCAGTACTTC
-	-	TRBV4-2	TRBJ1-2	CASSPSSGYYYGYTF	TGTGCCAGCAGCCCCTCCTCGGGATACTACTATGGCTACACCTTC
-	-	TRBV20-1	TRBJ2-1	CSARRLTQQFF	TGCAGTGCTAGAAGACTAACTCAGCAGTTCTTC
-	-	TRBV5-1	TRBJ2-5	CASSSGAETQYF	TGCGCCAGCAGCTCCGGGGCAGAGACCCAGTACTTC
-	-	TRBV6-5	TRBJ2-2	CASSPQWTGELFF	TGTGCCAGCAGCCCCCAATGGACCGGGGAGCTGTTTTTT
-	-	TRBV6-1	TRBJ1-5	CASSAPNQPQHF	TGTGCCAGCAGTGCCCCAAATCAGCCCCAGCATTTT
-	TRBD1	TRBV28	TRBJ1-6	CASSSTGAYSPLHF	TGTGCCAGCAGTTCGACAGGGGCCTATTCACCCCTCCACTTT
-	-	TRBV5-1	TRBJ2-2	CASSLDGSGELFF	TGCGCCAGCAGTCTCGATGGGTCCGGGGAGCTGTTTTTT
-	-	TRBV5-5	TRBJ1-5	CASSLADNHSNQPQHF	TGTGCCAGCAGCTTGGCCGACAATCATAGCAATCAGCCCCAGCATTTT
-	-	TRBV4-1	TRBJ2-2	CASSWGDTGELFF	TGCGCCAGCAGTTGGGGAGACACCGGGGAGCTGTTTTTT
-	-	TRBV14	TRBJ1-2	CASSQGGTGIYGYTF	TGTGCCAGCAGCCAAGGAGGAACAGGGATCTATGGCTACACCTTC
once	TRBD2	TRBV19	TRBJ2-1	CASSIVGTIGNEQFF	TGTGCCAGTAGTATAGTAGGGACTATCGGTAATGAGCAGTTCTTC
-	TRBD1	TRBV10-2	TRBJ2-3	CASSDPEGASTDTQYF	TGCGCCAGCAGTGACCCTGAGGGGGCGAGCACAGATACGCAGTATTTT
-	TRBD2	TRBV28	TRBJ2-3	CAILAGGRTSTDTQYF	TGTGCCATCCTAGCGGGGGGGCGGACTAGCACAGATACGCAGTACTTT
once	-	TRBV5-6	TRBJ1-1	CASSFTQRTEAFF	TGTGCCAGCAGCTTTACCCAGCGAACTGAAGCTTTCTTT
-	-	TRBV4-2	TRBJ1-2	CASSQDYRAGYGYTF	TGTGCCAGCAGCCAAGACTACAGGGCGGGCTATGGCTACACCTTC
-	-	TRBV7-8	TRBJ2-5	CASSYPMAFQETQYF	TGTGCCAGCAGTTACCCCATGGCGTTCCAAGAGACCCAGTACTTC
once	-	TRBV2	TRBJ1-1	CASSEKGTEAFF	TGTGCCAGCAGTGAAAAGGGGACTGAAGCTTTCTTT
-	-	TRBV28	TRBJ1-3	CASSFPGTGNTIYF	TGTGCCAGCAGTTTCCCAGGGACTGGAAACACCATATATTTT
-	TRBD1	TRBV6-5	TRBJ2-5	CASRTGSRETQYF	TGTGCCAGCAGGACAGGGAGTAGGGAGACCCAGTACTTC
-	-	TRBV12-2	TRBJ1-4	CASRSRDIFNEKLFF	TGTGCAAGTCGCTCTAGGGACATATTTAATGAAAAACTGTTTTTT
-	-	TRBV5-8	TRBJ2-3	CASTATGIFTDTQYF	TGTGCCAGCACCGCGACAGGCATTTTCACAGATACGCAGTATTTT
-	-	TRBV6-1	TRBJ1-6	CASSEAWAGRNSPLHF	TGTGCCAGCAGTGAAGCATGGGCAGGGAGAAATTCACCCCTCCACTTT
few	TRBD2	TRBV6-1	TRBJ2-1	CASSEDSGSSGEQFF	TGTGCCAGCAGTGAAGATAGCGGGAGTAGCGGTGAGCAGTTCTTC
-	TRBD2	TRBV7-2	TRBJ2-1	CASSSSGGREQFF	TGTGCCAGCAGCTCTAGCGGGGGGAGGGAGCAGTTCTTC
-	TRBD1	TRBV10-2	TRBJ2-7	CASEQGANYEQYF	TGCGCCAGCGAACAGGGGGCGAACTACGAGCAGTACTTC
few	TRBD1	TRBV5-1	TRBJ2-7	CASSWDSSYEQYF	TGCGCCAGCAGCTGGGACAGCTCCTACGAGCAGTACTTC
-	-	TRBV10-3	TRBJ1-3	CAISDPGASSGNTIYF	TGTGCCATCAGTGACCCGGGGGCAAGCTCTGGAAACACCATATATTTT
-	-	TRBV6-1	TRBJ2-5	CASSEAYQETQYF	TGTGCCAGCAGTGAAGCCTATCAAGAGACCCAGTACTTC